This T cell receptor beta chain was sequenced in a study of beta chain features in type 1 diabetes. Regarding the study as a whole: Unsettled here was the matter of whether HLA type influences TCRB rearrangement.

The sequenced template was cDNA made from the entire isolated RNA. The repertoire was sequenced with immunoSEQ multiplex PCR; TCRdb's copy has only in-frame clones and lacks some. In the table there are around 250,000 clones, 27% of which are singletons. Remarks on this clone: Its antigen remains unknown.

Trimming stripped 3 bases from V and 5 bases from J, with 15 bases between. Per the germline V gene, CDR1 is SGHDT and CDR2 is YYEEEE. This CDR3 comprises 14 residues. This TCR came from a man between 25 and 39 years old in good health. The sample comprised central memory CD4+ T cells from blood. The chain is built from TRBV5-6 and TRBJ2-7, with no clear D. The CDR3 reads CASSSYGPNDEQYF. DNA of the CDR3: TGTGCCAGCAGCTCCTATGGACCTAACGACGAGCAGTACTTC.